Listed here are 20 T cell receptor beta chains from one sample, sequenced in a study of cytomegalovirus exposure and HLA in healthy donors. The PCR made use of 60 Vbeta and 13 Jbeta primers. The protocol was immunoSEQ multiplex PCR, while the TCRdb copy is restricted to in-frame clones and leaves out a portion. The sample lists 170,000 or so clones, about 77% occurring once. Sequencing input: PBMCs. The receptors were gathered from a man aged 55-75 years in good health and CMV-seronegative.

The J gene is TRBJ2-7, the V gene TRBV27; TRBD1 is a possible D gene (5 bases). Trimming took 3 bases from V and 2 from J, leaving 8 bases between them. The CDR3 spans 13 residues. Germline lookup yields CDR1 MNHEY and CDR2 SMNVEV (reference sequence). Here the CDR3 reads CASSFQGAYEQYF. CDR3 DNA: TGTGCCAGCAGTTTCCAGGGCGCCTACGAGCAGTACTTC.

This chain joins TRBV6-5 and TRBJ1-6; tentative D call: TRBD1 (5 bases). CDR3 length: 15 residues. Germline-derived CDR1 and CDR2 are MNHEY and SVGAGI. V was pared by 6 bases and J by 7 bases, with 16 bases between. CDR3: CASSRTAGANSPLHF. CDR3 bases: TGTGCCAGCAGCCGCACAGCTGGGGCAAATTCACCCCTCCACTTT.

This clone has just a few counts. The chain carries TRBV27 and TRBJ1-1, with 12 bases identical to TRBD1. The length of the CDR3 is 17 residues. The trim removed 0 bases at V and 0 bases at J, leaving 2 bases unmatched. Per the germline V gene, CDR1 is MNHEY and CDR2 is SMNVEV (reference sequence). CDR3 DNA: TGTGCCAGCAGTTTATCGGGGACAGGGGGCATGAACACTGAAGCTTTCTTT. Protein sequence: CASSLSGTGGMNTEAFF.

This clone has just a few counts. The chain carries TRBV7-2 and TRBJ2-7; weak D call: TRBD1 (5 bases). Trimming took off 5 bases at V and 7 bases at J, with 21 bases between the two ends. The germline V gene encodes CDR1 SGHTA and CDR2 FQGNSA. The CDR3 is made up of 15 amino acids. The CDR3 nucleotides are TGTGCCAGCAGCCTAGGCTTCGGACAATTTAGTGAGCAGTACTTC. Its translation: CASSLGFGQFSEQYF.

V and J are TRBV2 and TRBJ2-2; possibly TRBD2 for D (6 bases). Germline V gene sequence: CDR1 SNHLY, CDR2 FYNNEI. V lost 3 bases and J 4 bases, leaving 12 bases between the germline ends. This CDR3 is 15 amino acids long. The CDR3 DNA sequence: TGTGCCAGCAGTGACGGGGTCGGGAGCACCGGGGAGCTGTTTTTT. Translating it yields CASSDGVGSTGELFF. Full variable domain (remainder filled in from reference TRBV2 and TRBJ2-2): EPEVTQTPSHQVTQMGQEVILRCVPISNHLYFYWYRQILGQKVEFLVSFYNNEISEKSEIFDDQFSVERPDGSNFTLKIRSTKLEDSAMYFCASSDGVGSTGELFFGEGSRLTVL.

The chain carries TRBV7-2 and TRBJ2-7; no clear D gene. The germline CDR1 and CDR2 sequences are SGHTA and FQGNSA. V was pared by 2 bases and J by 5 bases, with 10 bases between. This CDR3 is 13 amino acids long. For the CDR3, the DNA is TGTGCCAGCAGCTTAATAGCCAAGGACGAGCAGTACTTC. Protein sequence: CASSLIAKDEQYF.

This sequence joins TRBV5-4 and TRBJ2-7; 7 nucleotides align to TRBD1. Germline lookup yields CDR1 SGHNT and CDR2 YYREEE (reference sequence). The CDR3 runs 14 residues. V lost 4 bases to trimming and J lost 2 bases; unmatched junction nucleotides: 6. In DNA, the CDR3 is TGTGCCAGCAGCGCTAGGCAGGGGGCCTACGAGCAGTACTTC. This encodes CASSARQGAYEQYF.

V and J are TRBV19 and TRBJ2-3; the match to TRBD2 covers 12 bases. The CDR3 length is 15 residues. The germline gives CDR1 LNHDA, CDR2 SQIVND (reference sequence). Trimming cost V 5 bases and J 5 bases; bases outside gene matches: 5. The CDR3, as DNA: TGTGCCAGTAGTCCGCCGGGACTAGCGGGAGATACGCAGTATTTT. Translation gives CASSPPGLAGDTQYF. Variable domain in full (rest from reference TRBV19 and TRBJ2-3): DGGITQSPKYLFRKEGQNVTLSCEQNLNHDAMYWYRQDPGQGLRLIYYSQIVNDFQKGDIAEGYSVSREKKESFPLTVTSAQKNPTAFYLCASSPPGLAGDTQYFGPGTRLTVL.

The CDR3 nucleotides are TGTGCCAGCAGTTACTCGAGTCGGGTAAATGAGCAGTTCTTC. Protein product: CASSYSSRVNEQFF. The rearrangement uses TRBV6-5 and TRBJ2-1; D gene uncertain. This CDR3 region has 14 residues. Trimming took 0 bases from V and 7 from J, leaving 10 bases between them. Germline values: CDR1 MNHEY, CDR2 SVGAGI.

The V gene is TRBV7-2, the J gene TRBJ2-7, with D possibly matching TRBD2 (5 bases). Trimming took off 1 base at V and 4 bases at J, with 20 bases between the two ends. This CDR3 has 17 residues. From germline, CDR1 is SGHTA and CDR2 FQGNSA. The CDR3 DNA reads TGTGCCAGCAGCTTAGACGGGCTAGCTAGTCAAATATACGAGCAGTACTTC. This gives the protein CASSLDGLASQIYEQYF.

This clone was picked up a small number of times. This chain connects TRBV19 to TRBJ1-5; D uncertain. The germline CDR1 and CDR2 sequences are LNHDA and SQIVND (reference sequence). The V end lost 0 bases, the J end lost 1 base, and 4 bases lay between the germline ends. The length of the CDR3 is 14 residues. This chain's CDR3 is CASSIDRSNQPQHF. DNA of the CDR3: TGTGCCAGTAGTATAGACAGAAGCAATCAGCCCCAGCATTTT. Full variable domain (missing parts from reference TRBV19 and TRBJ1-5): DGGITQSPKYLFRKEGQNVTLSCEQNLNHDAMYWYRQDPGQGLRLIYYSQIVNDFQKGDIAEGYSVSREKKESFPLTVTSAQKNPTAFYLCASSIDRSNQPQHFGDGTRLSIL.

The gene calls are TRBV5-1 and TRBJ2-3; TRBD2 matches at 10 bases. Looked up from germline, CDR1 is SGHRS and CDR2 is YFSETQ. The CDR3 spans 20 residues. After removal of 0 bases from V and 2 bases from J, the junction contained 15 bases not matched to a gene. The CDR3 coding sequence is TGCGCCAGCAGCTTGGAGTGGCTAGCGGGAGCCTCCTTTTACACAGATACGCAGTATTTT. As protein: CASSLEWLAGASFYTDTQYF.

The count of this clone is one. J is TRBJ1-4 and V is TRBV5-1, with 10 bases that match TRBD1. This CDR3 spans 18 amino acids. Germline V gives CDR1 SGHRS, CDR2 YFSETQ. V lost 4 bases to trimming and J lost 0 bases; unmatched junction nucleotides: 9. The CDR3 DNA reads TGCGCCAGCAGCACCGGACAGGGGGTCTTTTCAACTAATGAAAAACTGTTTTTT. As protein: CASSTGQGVFSTNEKLFF.

The rearrangement links TRBV29-1 to TRBJ2-7; 13 positions match TRBD2. The CDR3 spans 13 residues. The V gene's germline CDR1 is SQVTM and CDR2 ANQGSEA. V lost 4 bases to trimming and J lost 7 bases; unmatched junction nucleotides: 4. CDR3 protein: CSVGTSGGGEQYF. The CDR3 nucleotides are TGCAGCGTTGGGACTAGCGGGGGAGGGGAGCAGTACTTC.

This clone has just a few counts. As DNA, the CDR3 is TGCAGCGTTGACCCCCCAACGGGTAACACTGAAGCTTTCTTT. Translated: CSVDPPTGNTEAFF. The chain recombines TRBV29-1 with TRBJ1-1, with D uncertain. The CDR3 spans 14 residues. Per the germline V gene, CDR1 is SQVTM and CDR2 is ANQGSEA. With 3 bases removed from V and 2 bases from J, the gap between germline ends came to 13 bases.

This chain connects TRBV29-1 to TRBJ2-3; 8 bases fit TRBD2. Germline CDR1 is SQVTM and CDR2 is ANQGSEA. This CDR3 is built from 14 residues. CDR3 coding DNA: TGCGGCGCCCTCTCCCCTAGCGGGCCAGATACGCAGTATTTT. Residues: CGALSPSGPDTQYF.

This clone was seen a few times. This chain links TRBV11-2 with TRBJ2-1; D is unresolved. The CDR3 extends over 14 amino acids. The germline V and J ends were trimmed by 0 bases and 6 bases, with 9 bases remaining between them. CDR1 SGHAT and CDR2 FQNNGV come from the germline V gene. This CDR3 is CASSLESSRNEQFF. The CDR3 DNA follows: TGTGCCAGCAGCTTAGAGAGCTCCCGCAATGAGCAGTTCTTC.

This clone was seen once. The rearrangement uses TRBV28 and TRBJ2-2; D possibly corresponds to TRBD2 (5 bases). This CDR3 is 15 amino acids long. Trimming removed 5 bases from V and 7 bases from J, with 17 bases in between. Germline values: CDR1 MDHEN, CDR2 SYDVKM. CDR3 in DNA: TGTGCCAGCAGTCCCCTCGGGGTACTGGGCGGGGAGCTGTTTTTT. Its translation is CASSPLGVLGGELFF.

The chain carries TRBV2 and TRBJ2-2, with D unresolved. This CDR3 is 13 amino acids long. V lost 8 bases and J 4 bases, leaving 11 bases between the germline ends. Germline V gene sequence: CDR1 SNHLY, CDR2 FYNNEI. In DNA, the CDR3 is TGTGCCAGCGGAGAGATTTCCACCGGGGAGCTGTTTTTT. It is translated as CASGEISTGELFF.

The rearrangement uses TRBV29-1 and TRBJ2-5, with 7 bases fitting TRBD1. CDR3 size: 12 residues. The ends lost 4 bases at V and 1 base at J; junction bases unmatched: 0. Germline V gene data show CDR1 as SQVTM and CDR2 as ANQGSEA. CDR3: CSVGTGQETQYF. The CDR3 DNA reads as TGCAGCGTTGGGACAGGCCAAGAGACCCAGTACTTC.